These T cell receptor beta chains were read from a single sample in a study of CD8 T cells in ankylosing spondylitis. TCRdb itself ran the 5' RACE reads through MiXCR, one entry per CDR3 protein. The table has 700,000 to 850,000 distinct CDR3 sequences, roughly 10% seen once. Sequencing used blood, either unsorted or a sorted T cell fraction (not recorded which). Receptor source: a male donor with ankylosing spondylitis. Both conserved end residues are part of each CDR3. D genes are given only for firm matches. Some rows mark clone size as missing; the rest say once, few, many or name a class of expanded clone.

d_call	j_call	v_call	clone_size	cdr3_aa	cdr3_nt
-	TRBJ1-1	TRBV29-1	-	CSVGVPEAFF	TGCAGCGTTGGGGTACCTGAAGCTTTCTTT
TRBD2	TRBJ2-1	TRBV20-1	few	CSAQDTSGIDNEQFF	TGCAGTGCTCAAGACACTAGCGGGATCGATAATGAGCAGTTCTTC
-	TRBJ1-1	TRBV7-2	-	CASSLRGSGPNTEAFF	TGTGCCAGCAGCTTAAGGGGCTCGGGTCCGAACACTGAAGCTTTCTTT
-	TRBJ1-1	TRBV20-1	-	CSAQVWGTEAFF	TGCAGTGCTCAGGTTTGGGGCACTGAAGCTTTCTTT
TRBD2	TRBJ2-3	TRBV20-1	few	CSASGLAGDLHDTQYF	TGCAGTGCTAGTGGACTAGCGGGGGACCTCCACGATACGCAGTATTTT
-	TRBJ2-2	TRBV27	-	CASSPRARQGWLTGELFF	TGTGCCAGCAGTCCAAGGGCCCGGCAGGGATGGCTCACCGGGGAGCTGTTTTTT
-	TRBJ2-5	TRBV4-3	few	CASSQEVASLTQYF	TGCGCCAGCAGCCAAGAAGTTGCTAGTCTTACCCAGTACTTC
-	TRBJ2-5	TRBV20-1	-	CSASKGGETQYF	TGCAGTGCTAGTAAGGGCGGTGAGACCCAGTACTTC
-	TRBJ2-3	TRBV18	-	CASSPARADTDTQYF	TGTGCCAGCTCACCGGCCAGGGCCGACACAGATACGCAGTATTTT
TRBD2	TRBJ2-3	TRBV20-1	-	CSARDWTSGGVNTDTQYF	TGCAGTGCTAGAGATTGGACTAGCGGGGGGGTAAACACAGATACGCAGTATTTT
-	TRBJ1-1	TRBV4-3	many	CASSRSGEAFF	TGCGCCAGCAGCCGATCTGGGGAAGCTTTCTTT
-	TRBJ2-3	TRBV4-3	few	CASRPTRGPGDTQYF	TGCGCCAGCAGACCTACTAGAGGGCCGGGGGATACGCAGTATTTT
-	TRBJ2-7	TRBV6-2/TRBV6-3	-	CASSSPGQWSYEQYF	TGTGCCAGTTCGTCACCGGGACAATGGTCCTACGAGCAGTACTTC
-	TRBJ1-5	TRBV5-5	few	CASSLGWEGGQPQHF	TGTGCCAGCAGCTTGGGGTGGGAGGGAGGTCAGCCCCAGCATTTT
-	TRBJ1-6	TRBV6-5	few	CASSYGQGRALYSPLHF	TGTGCCAGCAGTTACGGGCAGGGGCGAGCCCTGTATTCACCCCTCCACTTT
-	TRBJ2-3	TRBV29-1	-	CSLRPRASTDTQYF	TGCAGCCTCAGGCCCAGGGCTAGCACAGATACGCAGTATTTT
TRBD1	TRBJ2-7	TRBV5-1	many	CASSPTGSLVYEQYF	TGCGCCAGCAGCCCGACAGGGTCCTTAGTCTACGAGCAGTACTTC
TRBD1	TRBJ2-5	TRBV29-1	many	CSVLPGQGQETQYF	TGCAGCGTTTTACCGGGACAGGGCCAAGAGACCCAGTACTTC
-	TRBJ2-5	TRBV20-1	few	CSAAPGVQETQYF	TGCAGTGCCGCTCCGGGGGTACAAGAGACCCAGTACTTC
-	TRBJ1-3	TRBV20-1	many	CSAAGDLSGNTIYF	TGCAGTGCTGCCGGAGACCTCTCTGGAAACACCATATATTTT
-	TRBJ1-1	TRBV5-1	many	CASSLASVTEAFF	TGCGCCAGCAGCTTGGCCTCAGTCACTGAAGCTTTCTTT
-	TRBJ2-2	TRBV5-6	-	CASSLPGSGELFF	TGTGCCAGCAGCTTGCCAGGGTCCGGGGAGCTGTTTTTT
TRBD2	TRBJ2-1	TRBV20-1	-	CSASGASGQFYNEQFF	TGCAGTGCTAGTGGCGCTAGCGGGCAGTTCTACAATGAGCAGTTCTTC
-	TRBJ2-3	TRBV29-1	-	CTVAGLSSTDTQYF	TGCACCGTTGCCGGACTATCTAGCACAGATACGCAGTATTTT
-	TRBJ1-5	TRBV6-1	few	CASSRDALFQPQHF	TGTGCCAGCAGCCGGGACGCGCTATTTCAGCCCCAGCATTTT
-	TRBJ2-3	TRBV7-2	few	CASSPEIGDTQYF	TGTGCCAGCAGCCCGGAGATCGGGGATACGCAGTATTTT
-	TRBJ2-2	TRBV4-2	-	CASSQVIRTGELFF	TGTGCCAGCAGCCAAGTTATTCGCACCGGGGAGCTGTTTTTT
-	TRBJ2-1	TRBV29-1	many	CSATLVYNEQFF	TGCAGCGCCACCCTGGTTTACAATGAGCAGTTCTTC
TRBD2	TRBJ2-2	TRBV6-1	many	CASSRGLAGERTGELFF	TGTGCCAGCAGTCGAGGACTAGCGGGAGAGAGGACCGGGGAGCTGTTTTTT
-	TRBJ1-6	TRBV15	-	CATSTRGPKSSPLHF	TGTGCCACCAGCACCCGGGGGCCCAAGTCTTCACCCCTCCACTTT
-	TRBJ2-7	TRBV7-2	few	CASSGGPGREYEQYF	TGTGCCAGCAGCGGGGGTCCAGGGCGCGAGTACGAGCAGTACTTC
TRBD2	TRBJ2-4	TRBV6-1	-	CASSRSGGNIQYF	TGTGCCAGCAGTCGGTCGGGAGGGAACATTCAGTACTTC
TRBD1	TRBJ1-2	TRBV28	few	CASTRDSYGGYTF	TGTGCCAGCACCAGGGACAGCTATGGCGGCTACACCTTC
-	TRBJ2-7	TRBV28	-	CASSGQRNYEQYF	TGTGCCAGCAGTGGGCAGAGAAACTACGAGCAGTACTTC
-	TRBJ2-3	TRBV5-1	-	CASSPHTLTSRTQYF	TGCGCCAGCAGTCCCCATACCCTGACGAGCAGGACGCAGTATTTT
TRBD2	TRBJ2-1	TRBV20-1	-	CSAKTSGRDGGYNEQFF	TGCAGTGCCAAGACTAGCGGGAGGGACGGGGGGTACAATGAGCAGTTCTTC
-	TRBJ2-7	TRBV7-3	few	CASSSQAGTYEQYF	TGTGCCAGCAGCTCCCAGGCGGGGACCTACGAGCAGTACTTC
TRBD1	TRBJ2-2	TRBV15	-	CATSRPRDRERGELFF	TGTGCCACCAGCAGACCCCGAGACAGGGAACGCGGGGAGCTGTTTTTT
-	TRBJ2-3	TRBV20-1	many	CSVAFGNTDTQYF	TGCAGTGTAGCATTCGGCAACACAGATACGCAGTATTTT
TRBD1	TRBJ2-7	TRBV3-1	-	CASSLNQGASEQYF	TGTGCCAGCAGCCTAAATCAGGGGGCGAGCGAGCAGTACTTC
-	TRBJ2-7	TRBV10-3	few	CAIRTGTPYEQYF	TGTGCCATCAGGACCGGGACCCCCTACGAGCAGTACTTC
-	TRBJ1-5	TRBV3-1	few	CASSLGIGRNSGPQHF	TGTGCCAGCAGCCTTGGGATAGGGAGGAACTCGGGACCCCAGCATTTT
-	TRBJ2-3	TRBV6-1	few	CASSRWGNTDTQYF	TGTGCCAGCAGTCGTTGGGGAAATACAGATACGCAGTATTTT
-	TRBJ2-5	TRBV20-1	-	CSAGPGVRWETQYF	TGCAGTGCGGGGCCTGGGGTCAGGTGGGAGACCCAGTACTTC
-	TRBJ1-2	TRBV7-2	-	CASSLVLGVGYTF	TGTGCCAGCAGCTTAGTTCTAGGGGTGGGCTACACCTTC
-	TRBJ2-2	TRBV5-1	-	CASSLDPGATNTGELFF	TGCGCCAGCAGCTTGGATCCGGGAGCGACGAACACCGGGGAGCTGTTTTTT
TRBD1	TRBJ1-5	TRBV15	-	CATSPRTGTNQPQHF	TGTGCCACCAGCCCGAGGACAGGGACTAATCAGCCCCAGCATTTT
-	TRBJ2-3	TRBV7-2	-	CASSKRGGRTDTQYF	TGTGCCAGCAGCAAGAGGGGCGGCCGCACAGATACGCAGTATTTT
-	TRBJ1-2	TRBV20-1	few	CSARDTGEGYGYTF	TGCAGTGCTAGAGATACGGGGGAAGGCTATGGCTACACCTTC
-	TRBJ1-1	TRBV20-1	many	CSAQAQTYTEAFF	TGCAGTGCCCAGGCCCAAACCTACACTGAAGCTTTCTTT
-	TRBJ1-2	TRBV7-9	-	CASSYGQRGYTF	TGTGCCAGCAGCTACGGACAGCGGGGCTACACCTTC
-	TRBJ1-1	TRBV12-3/TRBV12-4	-	CASGPRTVGFTEAFF	TGTGCCAGCGGGCCGCGGACAGTAGGGTTTACTGAAGCTTTCTTT
-	TRBJ1-4	TRBV7-2	many	CASSPRWTASEKLFF	TGTGCCAGCAGCCCCAGGTGGACGGCGTCTGAAAAACTGTTTTTT
TRBD1	TRBJ2-5	TRBV6-1	few	CASRKGQGSSETQYF	TGTGCCAGCAGAAAGGGACAGGGAAGTTCTGAGACCCAGTACTTC
TRBD1	TRBJ1-2	TRBV5-5	many	CASSLADRGTYGYTF	TGTGCCAGCAGCTTGGCGGACAGGGGAACGTATGGCTACACCTTC